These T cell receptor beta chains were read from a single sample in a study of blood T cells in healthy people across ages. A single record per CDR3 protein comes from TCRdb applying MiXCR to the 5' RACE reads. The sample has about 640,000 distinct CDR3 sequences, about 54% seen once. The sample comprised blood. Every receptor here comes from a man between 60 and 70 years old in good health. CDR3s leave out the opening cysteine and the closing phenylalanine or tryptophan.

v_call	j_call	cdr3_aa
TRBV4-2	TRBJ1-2	ASSQVGGVYGYT
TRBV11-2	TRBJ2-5	ASSSRGVGETQY
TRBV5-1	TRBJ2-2	ASSLRGRGRDTGELF
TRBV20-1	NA	SASLSSGGGIEQY
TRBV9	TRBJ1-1	ASSAAPGTRSEAF
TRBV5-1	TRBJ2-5	ASSLGGTGAETQY
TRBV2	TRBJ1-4	ASSDTGTGNEKLF
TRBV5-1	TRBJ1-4	ASSRDRGTNEKLF
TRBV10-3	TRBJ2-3	AISDPTPNTQY
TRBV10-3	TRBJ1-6	AIRPSDRVNSPLH
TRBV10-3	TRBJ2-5	AISDSTAQETQY
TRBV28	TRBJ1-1	ASSLGQVLEAF
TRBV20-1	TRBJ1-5	SARVSGNQPQH
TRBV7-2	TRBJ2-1	ASSLAAGPYNEQF
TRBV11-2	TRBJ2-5	ASSLGGTSGSWETQY
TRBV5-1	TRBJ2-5	ASSQTRTSAETQY
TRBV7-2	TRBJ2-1	ASSYDSSSYNEQF
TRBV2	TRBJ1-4	ASHFDRDNEKLF
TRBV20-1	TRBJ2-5	SASPGQQETQY
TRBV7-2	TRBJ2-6	ASSLVLAGRANVLT
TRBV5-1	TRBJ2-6	ASSGASPGADVLT
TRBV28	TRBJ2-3	ASSSDIAARADTQY
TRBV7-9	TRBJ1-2	ASSLVGVTYGYT
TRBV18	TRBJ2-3	ASSPLRVQPTDTQY